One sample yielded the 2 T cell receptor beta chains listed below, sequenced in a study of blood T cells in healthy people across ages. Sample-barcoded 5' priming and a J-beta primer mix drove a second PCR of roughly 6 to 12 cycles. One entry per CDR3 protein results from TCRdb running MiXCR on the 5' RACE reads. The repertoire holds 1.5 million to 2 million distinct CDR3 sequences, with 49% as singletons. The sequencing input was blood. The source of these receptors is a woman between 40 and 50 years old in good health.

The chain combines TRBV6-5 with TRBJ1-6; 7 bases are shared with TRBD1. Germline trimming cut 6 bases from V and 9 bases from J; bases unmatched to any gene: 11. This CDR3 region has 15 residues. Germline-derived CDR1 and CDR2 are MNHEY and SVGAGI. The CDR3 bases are TGTGCCAGCAGAGCACCGGGACAGTGGTCTTCACCCCTCCACTTT. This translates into CASRAPGQWSSPLHF.

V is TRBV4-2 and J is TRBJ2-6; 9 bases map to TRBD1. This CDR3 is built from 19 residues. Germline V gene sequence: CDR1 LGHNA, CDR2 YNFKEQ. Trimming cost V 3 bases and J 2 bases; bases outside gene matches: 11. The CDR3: CASSHPQGATLTGANVLTF. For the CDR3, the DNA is TGTGCCAGCAGCCACCCACAGGGGGCAACTTTAACTGGGGCCAACGTCCTGACTTTC.